Listed below are T cell receptor beta chains from one sample, sequenced in a study of persistence of HIV-infected CD4 T cells. Here immunoSEQ multiplex PCR was the method, and the copy in TCRdb shows in-frame clones only, minus some. Of more than 30,000 clones listed, roughly 80% are singletons. These receptors have no identified antigens. The sequencing used cultured CD4+ T cells from PBMCs, collected from a patient who received antiretroviral therapy. These receptors were obtained from an adult with HIV. The donor label of this sample is uncertain. The CDR3 runs from the conserved cysteine through the conserved F or W. Each record gives: D gene, V gene, CDR3 protein. The D gene is left open where the match is weak.

>TRBD2|TRBV5-1
CASSPGTSLGVKAGELFF
>NA|TRBV19
CASSPGRQTSNYGYTF
>NA|TRBV4-2
CASSQGARESQETQYF
>TRBD1|TRBV6-4
CASSDMVTGSTDTQYF
>NA|TRBV7-3
CASSPSDSRATPSGYTF
>NA|TRBV6-5
CASSYDRNTYEQYF
>NA|TRBV5-1
CASSLVQQGEKLFF
>NA|TRBV9
CASSARGSSTGELFF
>NA|TRBV30
CAWTDREAGELFF
>NA|TRBV18
CASSRSQNTEAFF
>TRBD2|TRBV6-4
CASSDYGGSNEQFF
>TRBD1|TRBV30
CAWSIPGTGTGNTIYF
>TRBD1|TRBV6-5
CASSLNPGQAPEKLFF
>NA|TRBV19
CASSIRTDSTDTQYF
>NA|TRBV5-1
CASSLAGHPNEKLFF
>NA|TRBV10-3
CAISDVQETQYF
>TRBD2|TRBV29-1
CSVAALAGGPGEQFF
>TRBD1|TRBV18
CASSARQGTSTDTQYF
>NA|TRBV3-1/TRBV3-2
CASSQEGPGEAFF
>TRBD2|TRBV2
CASSEILAGSYEQFF
>NA|TRBV6-5
CASSRTVSYEQYF
>TRBD1|TRBV6-4
CASSRDRASSSGANVLTF
>NA|TRBV7-6
CASSLDRKYEAFF
>NA|TRBV6-1
CASSEAGLSYNEQFF
>TRBD1|TRBV15
CATSRGPGGIYEQYF
>TRBD2|TRBV7-3
CASSSGGTYNEQFF
>TRBD1|TRBV12-5
CASVPGKQGSVYYNEQFF
>NA|TRBV18
CASSPGEGEAFF
>TRBD1|TRBV7-9
CASSMRQGVGGTEAFF
>NA|TRBV4-1
CASSQGLTGPENYGYTF
>NA|TRBV12-3/TRBV12-4
CASSSLAGELFF
>NA|TRBV27
CASSEGKTAPLHF
>NA|TRBV27
CASSLIRTGGPYTQYF
>NA|TRBV5-1
CARPQGGNEQFF
>NA|TRBV20-1
CSASPGVVEKLFF
>NA|TRBV2
CASSGDINQPQHF
>TRBD1|TRBV5-1
CASRSDRAGNTIYF
>NA|TRBV7-8
CASSPTDTQYF
>NA|TRBV28
CASSPLWGAGSPLHF
>NA|TRBV7-3
CASSLNHNSPLHF
>NA|TRBV27
CASSPAQGNTEAFF
>NA|TRBV7-9
CASSETVAKNIQYF
>NA|TRBV6-6
CATQVEGNNSPLHF
>NA|TRBV29-1
CSVDSDGYTF
>TRBD1|TRBV6-1
CASSEFGTGNTGELFF
>NA|TRBV9
CASSPRQGRNNYGYTF